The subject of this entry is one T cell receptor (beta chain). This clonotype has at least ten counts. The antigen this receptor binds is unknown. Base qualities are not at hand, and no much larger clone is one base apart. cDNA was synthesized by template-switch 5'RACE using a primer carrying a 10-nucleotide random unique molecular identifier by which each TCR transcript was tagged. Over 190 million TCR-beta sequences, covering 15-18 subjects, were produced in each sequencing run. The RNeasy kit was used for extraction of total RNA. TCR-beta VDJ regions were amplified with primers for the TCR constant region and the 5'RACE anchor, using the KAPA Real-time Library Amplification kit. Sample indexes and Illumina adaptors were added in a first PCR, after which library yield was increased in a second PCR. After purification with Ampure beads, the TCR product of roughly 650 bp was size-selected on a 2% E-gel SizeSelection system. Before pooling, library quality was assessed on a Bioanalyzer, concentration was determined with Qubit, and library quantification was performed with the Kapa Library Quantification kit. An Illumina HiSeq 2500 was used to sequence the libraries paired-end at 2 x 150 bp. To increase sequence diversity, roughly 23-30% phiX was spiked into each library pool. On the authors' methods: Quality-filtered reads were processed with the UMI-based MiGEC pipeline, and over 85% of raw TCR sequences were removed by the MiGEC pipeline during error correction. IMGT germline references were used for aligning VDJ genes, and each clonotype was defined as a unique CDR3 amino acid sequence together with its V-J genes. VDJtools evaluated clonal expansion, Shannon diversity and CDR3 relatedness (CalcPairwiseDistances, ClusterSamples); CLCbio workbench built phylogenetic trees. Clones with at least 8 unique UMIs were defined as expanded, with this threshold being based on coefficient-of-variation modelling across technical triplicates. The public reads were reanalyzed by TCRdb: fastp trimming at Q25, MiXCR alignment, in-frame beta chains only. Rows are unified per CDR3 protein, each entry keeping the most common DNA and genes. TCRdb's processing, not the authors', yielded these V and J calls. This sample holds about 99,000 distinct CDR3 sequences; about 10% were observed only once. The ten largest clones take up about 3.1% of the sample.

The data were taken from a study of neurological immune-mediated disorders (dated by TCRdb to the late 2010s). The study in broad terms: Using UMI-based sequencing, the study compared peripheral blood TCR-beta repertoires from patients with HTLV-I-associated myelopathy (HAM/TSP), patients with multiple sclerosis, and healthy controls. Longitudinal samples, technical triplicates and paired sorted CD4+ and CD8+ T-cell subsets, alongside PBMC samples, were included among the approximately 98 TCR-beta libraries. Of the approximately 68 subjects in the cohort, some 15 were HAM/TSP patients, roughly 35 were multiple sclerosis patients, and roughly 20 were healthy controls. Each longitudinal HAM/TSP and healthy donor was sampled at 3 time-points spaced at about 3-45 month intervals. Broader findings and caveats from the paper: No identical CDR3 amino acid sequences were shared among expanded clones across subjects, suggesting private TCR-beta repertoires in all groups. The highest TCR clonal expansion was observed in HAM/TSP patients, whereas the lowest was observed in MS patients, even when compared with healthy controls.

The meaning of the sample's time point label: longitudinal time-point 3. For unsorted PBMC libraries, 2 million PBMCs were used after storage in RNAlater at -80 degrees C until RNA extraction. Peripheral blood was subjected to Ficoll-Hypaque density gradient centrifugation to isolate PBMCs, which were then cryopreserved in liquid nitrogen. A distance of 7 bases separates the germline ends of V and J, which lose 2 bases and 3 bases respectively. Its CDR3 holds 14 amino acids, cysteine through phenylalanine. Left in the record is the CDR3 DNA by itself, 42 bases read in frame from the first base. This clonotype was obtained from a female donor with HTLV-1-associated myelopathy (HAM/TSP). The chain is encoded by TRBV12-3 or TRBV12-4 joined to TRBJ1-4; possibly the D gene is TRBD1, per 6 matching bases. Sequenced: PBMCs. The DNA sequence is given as TGTGCCAGCAGTTTAAGGGGGTCTAATGAAAAACTGTTTTTT. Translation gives CASSLRGSNEKLFF.